Listed below are T cell receptor beta chains from one sample, sequenced in a study of a mutant IDH1 vaccine in newly diagnosed glioma. No cognate antigen is known for these TCRs. TCRdb's copy holds only in-frame clones and misses some; the assay was immunoSEQ multiplex PCR. The data hold tens of thousands of clones, with 80% to 85% observed a single time. The sequencing here drew on PBMCs, taken from a glioma patient whose treatment included an IDH1 peptide vaccine. The receptors come from a woman in her 50s with glioma. Both conserved end residues are part of each CDR3. D genes are given only for firm matches. Clone size is stated in some rows and not others, as once, few, many or a class when expanded.

j_call v_call clone_size d_call cdr3_aa cdr3_nt
TRBJ1-5 TRBV29-1 . . CSVGLGSNQPQHF TGCAGCGTTGGGCTAGGTAGCAATCAGCCCCAGCATTTT
TRBJ1-5 TRBV18 . . CASSLGQGSQPQHF TGTGCCAGCTCGTTGGGGCAGGGGAGTCAGCCCCAGCATTTT
TRBJ1-2 TRBV9 . . CASSVSESQNYGYTF TGTGCCAGCAGCGTGTCCGAAAGTCAAAACTATGGCTACACCTTC
TRBJ1-1 TRBV19 . TRBD1 CASTINRGGRWYTEAFF TGTGCCAGTACCATCAACAGGGGGGGCAGGTGGTACACTGAAGCTTTCTTT
TRBJ2-7 TRBV18 once . CASSPGGVYEQYF TGTGCCAGCTCACCTGGCGGGGTCTACGAGCAGTACTTC
TRBJ2-3 TRBV5-1 . . CASSAGGRFDTDTQYF TGCGCCAGCAGCGCCGGGGGGCGTTTTGACACAGATACGCAGTATTTT
TRBJ2-7 TRBV4-1 . TRBD1 CASSQGTGDYEQYF TGCGCCAGCAGCCAAGGAACAGGGGACTACGAGCAGTACTTC
TRBJ1-1 TRBV4-3 . TRBD1 CASSQEGTGFTEAFF TGCGCCAGCAGCCAAGAAGGGACAGGGTTCACTGAAGCTTTCTTT
TRBJ1-4 TRBV6-6 . . CASSPSTLDEKLFF TGTGCCAGCAGTCCTTCCACATTGGATGAAAAACTGTTTTTT
TRBJ2-5 TRBV18 . . CASSRRTPLVTRQETQYF TGTGCCAGCTCACGTCGGACTCCCCTCGTCACTCGACAAGAGACCCAGTACTTC
TRBJ2-7 TRBV5-6 . TRBD1 CASSAPGTATYEQYF TGTGCCAGCAGCGCCCCCGGGACAGCTACCTACGAGCAGTACTTC
TRBJ1-5 TRBV2 . . CASSDEGNQPQHF TGTGCCAGCAGTGATGAGGGAAATCAGCCCCAGCATTTT
TRBJ2-1 TRBV9 . . CASSVAALAYNEQFF TGTGCCAGCAGCGTAGCGGCCCTAGCGTACAATGAGCAGTTCTTC
TRBJ2-7 TRBV27 . . CASSSTAYEQYF TGTGCCAGCAGCTCGACTGCCTACGAGCAGTACTTC
TRBJ1-1 TRBV19 . . CASSILENTEAFF TGTGCCAGTAGTATTCTTGAGAACACTGAAGCTTTCTTT
TRBJ2-5 TRBV7-2 once TRBD2 CASSLQAGQETQYF TGTGCCAGCAGCTTACAAGCGGGACAAGAGACCCAGTACTTC
TRBJ1-2 TRBV19 once . CASKGLTSYGYTF TGTGCCAGCAAAGGACTGACTTCATATGGCTACACCTTC
TRBJ1-1 TRBV19 . . CASSIGRRQDNTEAFF TGTGCCAGTAGCATTGGGAGGAGGCAGGACAACACTGAAGCTTTCTTT
TRBJ1-1 TRBV6-1 . . CASAFLSEAFF TGTGCCAGCGCCTTTTTATCTGAAGCTTTCTTT
TRBJ1-5 TRBV7-8 . . CASSLSPSGLDPQHF TGTGCCAGCAGCTTATCCCCAAGCGGCCTCGACCCCCAGCATTTT